The sequence of this T cell receptor (beta chain) was determined in a study of T cell responses to AZD1222 COVID-19 vaccine. The wider study: Whether given at about 4 or about 12 weeks, second doses were pooled.

Study outcomes and limitations: Donor demographics were predominantly white British with a female majority; clonal diversity may be underestimated. Close to half of spike-specific TCRs reportedly recognize unmutated variant regions.

The germline CDR1 and CDR2 sequences are MNHEY and SVGAGI. V was shortened by 10 bases and J by 2 bases, with 8 bases between the two germline ends. The CDR3 totals 11 residues. The repertoire was sequenced with immunoSEQ multiplex PCR; TCRdb's copy has only in-frame clones and lacks some. The top ten clones hold around 3.5% of a sample with about 140,000 clones, around 90% of them seen once. Comments on this clone: No antigen is known for it.

The sequence came from an adult in good health. The chain is built from TRBV6-5 and TRBJ1-2, with D possibly matching TRBD1 (5 bases). This specimen was peripheral blood, taken on day 0 of AZD1222 vaccination. This CDR3 reads CAITGNYGYTF. CDR3 nucleotides: TGTGCCATAACAGGAAACTATGGCTACACCTTC.